This is a list of T cell receptor beta chains from one sample in a study of HIV-infected patients and healthy controls. TCRdb independently ran MiXCR on the 5' RACE reads; one entry per CDR3 protein. The table has about 70,000 distinct CDR3 sequences, about 17% seen once; the top ten hold under 6%. Sequenced sample: CD4+ T cells from blood. The source of these receptors is a human donor in good health. Both conserved end residues are part of each CDR3. Each record gives: D gene, J gene, V gene, clone size, CDR3 protein, CDR3 DNA. D genes are given only for firm matches. Not every row has a clone size; where given, it reads once, few, many or a size class.

D: .; J: TRBJ1-4; V: TRBV28; size: few; CDR3: CASSIRGRRGSEKLFF; DNA: TGTGCCAGCTCGATTCGGGGTCGACGGGGTAGTGAAAAACTGTTTTTT
D: .; J: TRBJ2-5; V: TRBV28; size: few; CDR3: CASSFLQGTETQYF; DNA: TGTGCCAGCAGTTTTCTGCAGGGGACAGAGACCCAGTACTTC
D: TRBD2; J: TRBJ2-2; V: TRBV19; size: many; CDR3: CASRGVSNTGELFF; DNA: TGTGCCAGTCGGGGGGTCTCGAACACCGGGGAGCTGTTTTTT
D: TRBD2; J: TRBJ2-1; V: TRBV12-3/TRBV12-4; size: .; CDR3: CASRTSGSPNEQFF; DNA: TGTGCCAGCAGGACTAGCGGGAGCCCCAATGAGCAGTTCTTC
D: .; J: TRBJ2-7; V: TRBV7-2; size: .; CDR3: CASSLGSGTVTYEQYF; DNA: TGTGCCAGCAGCTTAGGAAGCGGTACCGTGACCTACGAGCAGTACTTC
D: TRBD2; J: TRBJ2-1; V: TRBV9; size: .; CDR3: CASSAFLAGGSDREQFF; DNA: TGTGCCAGCAGCGCATTCCTAGCGGGAGGGTCTGATCGTGAGCAGTTCTTC
D: TRBD2; J: TRBJ2-7; V: TRBV19; size: .; CDR3: CASSEREAHEQYF; DNA: TGTGCCAGTAGTGAGCGGGAGGCCCACGAGCAGTACTTC
D: .; J: TRBJ2-3; V: TRBV20-1; size: .; CDR3: CSAAQRKGSTDTQYF; DNA: TGCAGTGCGGCCCAGCGGAAGGGGAGCACAGATACGCAGTATTTT
D: .; J: TRBJ2-3; V: TRBV7-6; size: medium-sized; CDR3: CASSLVGGREDTDTQYF; DNA: TGTGCCAGCAGCTTAGTTGGCGGGCGCGAGGACACAGATACGCAGTATTTT
D: .; J: TRBJ2-7; V: TRBV18; size: once; CDR3: CASSPTDLYYEQYF; DNA: TGTGCCAGCTCACCGACGGATCTATACTACGAGCAGTACTTC
D: .; J: TRBJ1-5; V: TRBV7-6; size: many; CDR3: CASSLGHGMGNQPQHF; DNA: TGTGCCAGCAGCTTAGGGCATGGGATGGGCAATCAGCCCCAGCATTTT
D: .; J: TRBJ1-4; V: TRBV18; size: once; CDR3: CASSPAGNNEKLFF; DNA: TGTGCCAGCTCACCCGCCGGGAATAATGAAAAACTGTTTTTT
D: TRBD2; J: TRBJ2-6; V: TRBV20-1; size: .; CDR3: CSASPGLAGGSGANVLTF; DNA: TGCAGTGCTAGCCCGGGACTAGCGGGGGGCTCTGGGGCCAACGTCCTGACTTTC
D: .; J: TRBJ2-1; V: TRBV9; size: .; CDR3: CASSVGPSSYNEQFF; DNA: TGTGCCAGCAGCGTCGGGCCCAGCTCCTACAATGAGCAGTTCTTC
D: .; J: TRBJ1-3; V: TRBV5-1; size: few; CDR3: CASRQGISGNTIYF; DNA: TGCGCCAGCAGACAGGGCATCTCTGGAAACACCATATATTTT
D: .; J: TRBJ2-5; V: TRBV21-1; size: .; CDR3: CASSYTGQPEKRQETQYF; DNA: TGTGCCAGCAGCTACACGGGACAGCCAGAGAAGCGACAAGAGACCCAGTACTTC
D: .; J: TRBJ2-1; V: TRBV6-6; size: .; CDR3: CASSSPSRRNTYNEQFF; DNA: TGTGCCAGCAGTTCACCCAGCCGACGGAACACCTACAATGAGCAGTTCTTC
D: TRBD2; J: TRBJ2-2; V: TRBV9; size: few; CDR3: CASSSGLARMEELFF; DNA: TGTGCCAGCAGTTCCGGACTAGCGAGGATGGAGGAGCTGTTTTTT
D: TRBD1; J: TRBJ1-1; V: TRBV6-5; size: many; CDR3: CASSYSWTGIEAFF; DNA: TGTGCCAGCAGTTACTCATGGACAGGGATTGAAGCTTTCTTT
D: TRBD1; J: TRBJ2-5; V: TRBV7-9; size: few; CDR3: CASSLSTGGMTQYF; DNA: TGTGCCAGCAGCTTATCGACAGGGGGAATGACCCAGTACTTC
D: .; J: TRBJ2-1; V: TRBV6-5; size: .; CDR3: CASSYSNNEQFF; DNA: TGTGCCAGCAGTTACTCCAACAATGAGCAGTTCTTC
D: .; J: TRBJ2-2; V: TRBV18; size: .; CDR3: CASSTETGELFF; DNA: TGTGCCAGCTCCACAGAAACCGGGGAGCTGTTTTTT
D: TRBD1; J: TRBJ1-1; V: TRBV12-3/TRBV12-4; size: .; CDR3: CASRRTGVNTEAFF; DNA: TGTGCCAGCAGAAGAACAGGGGTGAACACTGAAGCTTTCTTT
D: .; J: TRBJ1-4; V: TRBV21-1; size: few; CDR3: CASSKEREGFNEKLFF; DNA: TGTGCCAGCAGCAAAGAGAGGGAGGGCTTTAATGAAAAACTGTTTTTT
D: TRBD2; J: TRBJ2-4; V: TRBV11-3; size: many; CDR3: CASSRMGGTKNIQYF; DNA: TGTGCCAGCAGTAGGATGGGGGGGACCAAAAACATTCAGTACTTC
D: .; J: TRBJ2-3; V: TRBV3-1; size: many; CDR3: CASSPELGHRYF; DNA: TGTGCCAGCAGCCCGGAGCTAGGACACCGGTATTTT
D: TRBD2; J: TRBJ2-5; V: TRBV29-1; size: few; CDR3: CSVVTSVMLETQYF; DNA: TGCAGCGTCGTAACTAGCGTAATGTTGGAGACCCAGTACTTC
D: .; J: TRBJ1-6; V: TRBV2; size: many; CDR3: CASKSRDPGSPLHF; DNA: TGTGCCAGTAAATCCCGGGACCCGGGGTCACCCCTCCACTTT
D: TRBD1; J: TRBJ2-7; V: TRBV2; size: few; CDR3: CASYRGRDEQYF; DNA: TGTGCCAGCTACAGGGGGCGCGACGAGCAGTACTTC
D: .; J: TRBJ2-3; V: TRBV14; size: few; CDR3: CASSPIFSGGTQYF; DNA: TGTGCCAGCAGCCCGATATTTTCAGGAGGTACGCAGTATTTT
D: .; J: TRBJ2-5; V: TRBV7-2; size: .; CDR3: CASSLLGSGVETQYF; DNA: TGTGCCAGCAGCTTACTCGGGTCGGGGGTAGAGACCCAGTACTTC
D: .; J: TRBJ1-5; V: TRBV28; size: few; CDR3: CASSVFRENQPQHF; DNA: TGTGCCAGCAGTGTGTTTCGGGAGAATCAGCCCCAGCATTTT
D: TRBD1; J: TRBJ2-3; V: TRBV12-3/TRBV12-4; size: .; CDR3: CASSLAGQGSDTQYF; DNA: TGTGCCAGCAGTTTAGCGGGACAGGGATCAGATACGCAGTATTTT
D: .; J: TRBJ2-2; V: TRBV9; size: many; CDR3: CASSVWTVNTGELFF; DNA: TGTGCCAGCAGCGTGTGGACAGTGAACACCGGGGAGCTGTTTTTT
D: .; J: TRBJ2-1; V: TRBV7-2; size: few; CDR3: CASSLTGASYNEQFF; DNA: TGTGCCAGCAGCTTAACGGGGGCCTCCTACAATGAGCAGTTCTTC
D: TRBD2; J: TRBJ2-3; V: TRBV30; size: many; CDR3: CAWSRLGGTDTQYF; DNA: TGTGCCTGGAGTCGGCTCGGGGGGACAGATACGCAGTATTTT
D: .; J: TRBJ2-5; V: TRBV5-6; size: .; CDR3: CASSLSGRQETQYF; DNA: TGTGCCAGCAGCTTGTCTGGCAGACAAGAGACCCAGTACTTC
D: .; J: TRBJ2-3; V: TRBV5-1; size: .; CDR3: CASSLQASTDTQYF; DNA: TGCGCCAGCAGCTTGCAGGCGTCGACAGATACGCAGTATTTT
D: .; J: TRBJ1-4; V: TRBV5-1; size: .; CDR3: CASKDGLNEKLFF; DNA: TGCGCCAGCAAAGATGGCCTGAATGAAAAACTGTTTTTT
D: .; J: TRBJ2-7; V: TRBV6-5; size: .; CDR3: CASSPGRYEQYF; DNA: TGTGCCAGCAGTCCGGGTCGCTACGAGCAGTACTTC
D: TRBD2; J: TRBJ2-3; V: TRBV12-3/TRBV12-4; size: few; CDR3: CASSYERGVNTDTQYF; DNA: TGTGCCAGCAGTTACGAGCGGGGGGTTAACACAGATACGCAGTATTTT
D: .; J: TRBJ1-1; V: TRBV7-3; size: few; CDR3: CASSPTPTGVITEAFF; DNA: TGTGCCAGCAGCCCCACCCCTACAGGCGTCATCACTGAAGCTTTCTTT
D: TRBD1; J: TRBJ1-2; V: TRBV12-3/TRBV12-4; size: .; CDR3: CASSWGQYGYTF; DNA: TGTGCCAGCAGTTGGGGACAGTATGGCTACACCTTC
D: TRBD2; J: TRBJ2-2; V: TRBV6-5; size: few; CDR3: CASSYNPPGLVSGELFF; DNA: TGTGCCAGCAGTTACAACCCGCCGGGACTAGTCTCCGGGGAGCTGTTTTTT
D: TRBD2; J: TRBJ2-3; V: TRBV7-2; size: .; CDR3: CASQGGRTSGNLMRVITDTQYF; DNA: TGTGCCAGTCAGGGGGGTCGGACTAGCGGAAACCTCATGAGGGTAATTACAGATACGCAGTATTTT
D: .; J: TRBJ2-2; V: TRBV2; size: few; CDR3: CASIPRRDTGELFF; DNA: TGTGCCAGCATACCTCGGAGAGACACCGGGGAGCTGTTTTTT
D: TRBD2; J: TRBJ2-3; V: TRBV11-2; size: .; CDR3: CASSLRGGSAGGSTDTQYF; DNA: TGTGCCAGCAGCTTAAGAGGGGGTTCTGCGGGAGGGAGCACAGATACGCAGTATTTT
D: TRBD2; J: TRBJ2-6; V: TRBV20-1; size: .; CDR3: CSASLGLAGGSLGANVLTF; DNA: TGCAGTGCTAGTCTTGGACTAGCGGGGGGTTCTCTGGGGGCCAACGTCCTGACTTTC